This entry lists 28 T cell receptor beta chains sequenced from one sample in a study of blood T cell repertoires in COVID-19. Measured with immunoSEQ multiplex PCR; TCRdb has only the in-frame clones, and not every one. The sample has some 130,000 clones, more than 75% seen once. The specimen sequenced was PBMCs or T cells enriched from blood (not recorded which). The source of these receptors is a woman between 50 and 59 years old who had recovered from COVID-19.

V usage is TRBV11-2 and J usage is TRBJ2-7; 16 bases line up with TRBD2. The CDR3 runs 16 residues. Trimming removed 4 bases from V and 6 bases from J; junction bases left unmatched: 6. Germline V gives CDR1 SGHAT, CDR2 FQNNGV. The CDR3 DNA reads TGTGCCAGCAGCTCCGGGACTAGCGGGGGGGCCGTCGAGCAGTACTTC. Its protein product is CASSSGTSGGAVEQYF.

The V call is TRBV6-5, the J call TRBJ2-1, with TRBD2 identical over 10 bases. This CDR3 is 15 amino acids long. The germline gives CDR1 MNHEY, CDR2 SVGAGI. J was trimmed by 4 bases and V by 6 bases; bases with no gene match: 6. In nucleotides, the CDR3 is TGTGCCAGCAGAGAGCGGGGGGGCGGATACAATGAGCAGTTCTTC. Its protein product is CASRERGGGYNEQFF.

The chain combines TRBV6-5 with TRBJ1-1, with TRBD1 identical over 8 bases. Trimming at V came to 6 bases and at J to 6 bases, leaving 9 bases not matched to a gene. This CDR3 region has 14 residues. Germline V CDR1 and CDR2: MNHEY, SVGAGI. The CDR3 sequence: CASSVDRALAEAFF. In nucleotides, the CDR3 is TGTGCCAGCAGCGTGGACAGGGCTTTGGCTGAAGCTTTCTTT.

This clone was counted a few times. The chain joins TRBV7-3 to TRBJ2-1, with D possibly TRBD2 on 6 matching bases. From germline, CDR1 is SGHTA and CDR2 FQGTGA. CDR3 length: 13 residues. V was clipped by 5 bases and J by 10 bases, with 15 bases between them. Here the CDR3 reads CASSRGARWEQFF. In DNA, the CDR3 is TGTGCCAGCAGCCGCGGGGCAAGGTGGGAGCAGTTCTTC.

This clone is a singleton in its sample. The rearrangement uses TRBV4-1 and TRBJ1-6, with 10 bases that match TRBD1. The CDR3 has 16 amino acids. Germline V gives CDR1 MGHRA, CDR2 YSYEKL. V was pared by 3 bases and J by 7 bases, with 6 bases of the junction left unmatched. The CDR3 loop reads CASSQAGTGENSPLHF. CDR3 DNA sequence: TGCGCCAGCAGCCAGGCCGGGACAGGGGAGAATTCACCCCTCCACTTT.

This clone was observed once. The CDR3 sequence is CASQQGDNSPLHF. DNA of the CDR3: TGCGCCAGTCAACAGGGTGATAATTCACCCCTCCACTTT. The gene calls are TRBV10-1 and TRBJ1-6, with D possibly matching TRBD1 (6 bases). Germline CDR1 WNHNN, CDR2 SYGVQD (reference sequence). The CDR3 covers 13 residues. Trimming stripped 9 bases from V and 5 bases from J, with 11 bases between.

The CDR3 spells CASSRRDRGYTF. CDR3 DNA: TGCGCCAGCAGCCGTCGGGATAGGGGCTACACCTTC. This rearrangement joins TRBV5-1 to TRBJ1-2, with no clear D. Germline CDR1 SGHRS, CDR2 YFSETQ. Trimming took 4 bases from V and 8 from J, leaving 12 bases between them. The CDR3 has 12 residues. Full variable domain (outside the CDR3, taken from reference TRBV5-1 and TRBJ1-2): KAGVTQTPRYLIKTRGQQVTLSCSPISGHRSVSWYQQTPGQGLQFLFEYFSETQRNKGNFPGRFSGRQFSNSRSEMNVSTLELGDSALYLCASSRRDRGYTFGSGTRLTVV.

This clone was seen only once. The genes are TRBV5-4 and TRBJ2-7; TRBD1 agrees at 9 bases. J gave up 0 bases and V 2 bases, and 3 bases lay outside the gene matches. CDR1 and CDR2 (germline): SGHNT, YYREEE (reference sequence). The CDR3 runs to 15 residues. CDR3 region: CASSFRTGVSYEQYV. DNA of the CDR3: TGTGCCAGCAGCTTCAGGACAGGGGTCTCCTACGAGCAGTACGTC.

The chain couples TRBV11-3 to TRBJ2-7; D is perhaps TRBD2 (5 bases). Trimming took off 7 bases at V and 3 bases at J, with 19 bases between the two ends. Germline V lookup: CDR1 SGHNT, CDR2 YENEEA. This CDR3 is built from 15 residues. In DNA form, the CDR3 reads TGTGCCAGCAACCCCGTGGGGAGAGCTCACTACGAGCAGTACGTC. It is translated as CASNPVGRAHYEQYV.

The chain has TRBV9 and TRBJ1-1, with 10 bases fitting TRBD1. The CDR3 runs 14 residues. Germline V lookup: CDR1 SGDLS, CDR2 YYNGEE. The V gene end was trimmed by 0 bases and the J gene end by 5 bases; junction bases not matched to a gene: 1. The CDR3 protein is CASSVGGQGTEAFF. The CDR3 coding sequence is TGTGCCAGCAGCGTAGGGGGACAGGGGACTGAAGCTTTCTTT. Using reference TRBV9 and TRBJ1-1 for the parts outside the CDR3, the full variable domain is DSGVTQTPKHLITATGQRVTLRCSPRSGDLSVYWYQQSLDQGLQFLIQYYNGEERAKGNILERFSAQQFPDLHSELNLSSLELGDSALYFCASSVGGQGTEAFFGQGTRLTVV.

The chain uses TRBV7-2 and TRBJ1-6, with D uncertain. CDR1 and CDR2 (germline): SGHTA, FQGNSA. With 4 bases removed from V and 7 bases from J, the gap between germline ends came to 14 bases. CDR3 length: 15 residues. The CDR3 reads CASSSRGAFNSPLHF. CDR3 DNA: TGTGCCAGCAGCTCCCGTGGAGCTTTCAATTCACCCCTCCACTTT.

The chain joins TRBV10-3 to TRBJ2-3; 8 nucleotides match TRBD2. V lost 4 bases and J lost 2; bases outside the gene matches: 11. The CDR3 is 17 residues long. CDR1 and CDR2 (germline): ENHRY, SYGVKD. CDR3 region: CAISGQLQTSVTDTQYF. Here the CDR3 DNA reads TGTGCCATCAGTGGACAGCTTCAGACTAGCGTCACAGATACGCAGTATTTT.

The V call is TRBV27, the J call TRBJ2-5; D may be TRBD2 (5 bases). Trimming removed 3 bases at V and 5 bases at J, with 10 bases between. This CDR3 is built from 13 residues. Germline-derived CDR1 and CDR2 are MNHEY and SMNVEV (reference sequence). The CDR3 protein is CASSFEREETQYF. The CDR3, as DNA: TGTGCCAGCAGTTTTGAAAGGGAGGAGACCCAGTACTTC.

The rearrangement links TRBV11-2 to TRBJ1-1, with 9 bases lining up with TRBD1. The germline V gene has CDR1 SGHAT and CDR2 FQNNGV. This CDR3 has 15 amino acids. The junction had 8 bases not matched to a gene; V was cut back by 6 bases and J by 3 bases. The CDR3 coding sequence is TGTGCCAGCAGGGGACAGGGACTAAGGGACACTGAAGCTTTCTTT. Translated: CASRGQGLRDTEAFF.

The CDR3 protein is CASSIGWGGQETQYF. CDR3 DNA: TGTGCCAGCAGTATCGGGTGGGGGGGCCAAGAGACCCAGTACTTC. V and J are TRBV27 and TRBJ2-5; 7 bases match TRBD2. The CDR3 is made up of 15 amino acids. V gave up 5 bases and J gave up 1 base; unmatched junction bases: 7. Germline CDR1 reads MNHEY; CDR2 reads SMNVEV (reference sequence).

This clone occurred once. This sequence joins TRBV5-8 and TRBJ1-1, with TRBD1 matching 10 bases. The V segment lost 4 bases and the J segment 2 bases; nucleotides outside the gene matches: 5. CDR1 is SGHTS and CDR2 is YDEGEE in the germline V gene. The CDR3 length is 15 residues. DNA of the CDR3: TGTGCCAGCAGCGCAGACAGGGGGCTCAACACTGAAGCTTTCTTT. Its translation: CASSADRGLNTEAFF.

The V call is TRBV24-1, the J call TRBJ1-3; 11 bases line up with TRBD1. This CDR3 region has 16 residues. Unmatched junction bases numbered 6, after V lost 4 bases and J lost 5 bases. Germline loops: CDR1 KGHDR, CDR2 SFDVKD. The CDR3 loop reads CATSEAGTGGRNTIYF. The CDR3 coding sequence is TGTGCCACCAGTGAAGCCGGGACAGGGGGAAGAAACACCATATATTTT.

V is TRBV7-6 and J is TRBJ1-2, with TRBD1 matching 8 bases. Losses at the gene ends were 8 bases for V and 8 bases for J; bases not matched to a gene: 22. Germline CDR1 reads SGHVS; CDR2 reads FNYEAQ. CDR3 size: 17 residues. The CDR3 spells CASSVGFGTGPEGGYTF. In DNA, the CDR3 is TGTGCCAGCTCCGTGGGCTTCGGGACAGGTCCCGAGGGGGGCTACACCTTC.

V gene TRBV10-3 combines with J gene TRBJ2-7; D is possibly TRBD2 (7 bases). CDR1 ENHRY and CDR2 SYGVKD come from the germline V gene. Trimming removed 7 bases from V and 1 base from J, with 14 bases in between. CDR3 length: 14 amino acids. The DNA of the CDR3 is TGTGCCATCACAAAGGGGGGGGATTCCTACGAGCAGTACTTC. Protein sequence: CAITKGGDSYEQYF.

This clone was seen a few times. J is TRBJ2-7 and V is TRBV7-9; 8 nucleotides align to TRBD1. The CDR3 is 14 amino acids. With V trimmed by 3 bases and J by 7 bases, 8 bases remained unmatched. Germline V CDR1 and CDR2: SEHNR, FQNEAQ (reference sequence). CDR3 DNA sequence: TGTGCCAGCAGCTTTGGACAGGGATGGGAAGAGCAGTACGTC. Its translation: CASSFGQGWEEQYV.

V is TRBV4-2 and J is TRBJ2-1; 11 bases fit TRBD1. This CDR3 is built from 14 residues. Germline CDR1 reads LGHNA; CDR2 reads YNFKEQ. V dropped 3 bases and J dropped 8; count of bases not matched to a gene: 3. DNA for the CDR3: TGTGCCAGCAGCCATGGGACAGGGGGACATGAGCAGTTCTTC. This translates into CASSHGTGGHEQFF.

The chain carries TRBV6-6 and TRBJ2-5, with a tentative D call TRBD1 (5 bases). With 6 bases removed from V and 2 bases from J, the gap between germline ends came to 10 bases. Per the germline V gene, CDR1 is MNHNY and CDR2 is SVGAGI (reference sequence). The CDR3 sequence is 13 residues long. CDR3 nucleotides: TGTGCCAGCAGCTTCAGGGATCAAGAGACCCAGTACTTC. Translated, it gives CASSFRDQETQYF.

The V call is TRBV28, the J call TRBJ1-1, with 7 bases matching TRBD1. Trimming took 2 bases from V and 2 from J; bases not matched to a gene: 5. The germline V gene has CDR1 MDHEN and CDR2 SYDVKM. The CDR3 covers 15 residues. As DNA, the CDR3 is TGTGCCAGCAGTTTACCGGGACAGTCTAACACTGAAGCTTTCTTT. Amino acids: CASSLPGQSNTEAFF.

The chain's CDR3 is CASSIEAARPEAFF. CDR3 DNA sequence: TGTGCCAGTAGTATAGAGGCAGCGAGACCTGAAGCTTTCTTT. The chain links TRBV19 to TRBJ1-1; no reliable D call. The V gene lost 0 bases and the J gene lost 6 bases, with 11 bases spanning the gap. The CDR3 runs to 14 residues. Germline V gene sequence: CDR1 LNHDA, CDR2 SQIVND (reference sequence). The variable domain in full, with the rest retrieved from reference TRBV19 and TRBJ1-1, is DGGITQSPKYLFRKEGQNVTLSCEQNLNHDAMYWYRQDPGQGLRLIYYSQIVNDFQKGDIAEGYSVSREKKESFPLTVTSAQKNPTAFYLCASSIEAARPEAFFGQGTRLTVV.

The chain is built from TRBV4-1 and TRBJ2-7; D is unresolved. This CDR3 spans 15 amino acids. V lost 5 bases, J lost 0 bases, and 14 bases lay in between. Germline V CDR1 and CDR2: MGHRA, YSYEKL. The CDR3 loop is CASSDRLSNSYEQYF. The DNA of the CDR3 is TGCGCCAGCAGCGATCGACTCTCAAACTCCTACGAGCAGTACTTC.

Turning to this clone: This same CDR3 is encoded by further DNA sequences in the sample. The CDR3 DNA sequence: TGCGCCAGCAGCTTGGGGCAGCAAGAGACCCAGTACTTC. Encoded protein: CASSLGQQETQYF. V gene TRBV5-1 combines with J gene TRBJ2-5; no firm D call. The CDR3 extends over 13 amino acids. V lost 0 bases and J lost 2, with 5 bases in between. Germline loops: CDR1 SGHRS, CDR2 YFSETQ.

The rearrangement uses TRBV2 and TRBJ1-1; 7 bases fit TRBD1. The CDR3 has 13 residues. CDR1 is SNHLY, CDR2 FYNNEI, per germline. J lost 3 bases, V lost 8 bases, and 6 bases had no gene match. This CDR3 reads CASHRDSYTEAFF. Here the CDR3 DNA reads TGTGCCAGCCACCGGGACAGCTACACTGAAGCTTTCTTT.

The rearrangement joins TRBV5-1 to TRBJ2-1; 11 nucleotides align to TRBD2. Trimming removed 2 bases from V and 7 bases from J; junction bases left unmatched: 5. Germline loops: CDR1 SGHRS, CDR2 YFSETQ. This CDR3 spans 15 amino acids. The CDR3 nucleotides read TGCGCCAGCAGCTTACGACTAGCGGGGATTAATGAGCAGTTCTTC. Amino acids: CASSLRLAGINEQFF.